This is a list of T cell receptor beta chains from one sample in a study of cytomegalovirus exposure and HLA in healthy donors. Generated by immunoSEQ multiplex PCR, the TCRdb table keeps only in-frame clones and is missing some. The sample lists more than 95,000 clones; 64% were seen once. Sequences were obtained from PBMCs. The receptor source for this set is a man in his fifties or sixties in good health and CMV-seronegative. CDR3s include the opening cysteine and the closing phenylalanine or tryptophan. The order of the fields is D gene, clone size, V gene, J gene, CDR3 DNA, CDR3 protein. The D gene is left open where the match is weak. Size is omitted from some rows. Given values are once, few, many or a class for expanded clones.

>TRBD1|-|TRBV7-9|TRBJ1-2
TGTTCCAGCAGCCCCGGGACAGGGTTCGGCTACACCTTC
CSSSPGTGFGYTF
>-|few|TRBV28|TRBJ1-2
TGTGCCAGCTATACAATTAACTATGGCTACACCTTC
CASYTINYGYTF
>TRBD1|-|TRBV10-2|TRBJ1-1
TGCGCCAGCAGTACCTGGACAGGGGAAGCTTTCTTT
CASSTWTGEAFF
>-|-|TRBV9|TRBJ1-1
TGTGCCAGCAGCGCAGGACAGAGAGTTGAAGCTTTCTTT
CASSAGQRVEAFF
>-|-|TRBV7-9|TRBJ1-2
TGTGCCAGCAGCCCATGGGAGGGCGGGGGCTACACCTTC
CASSPWEGGGYTF
>TRBD1|-|TRBV2|TRBJ1-2
TGTGCCAGCAGCAACAGGGGAGACTATGGCTACACCTTC
CASSNRGDYGYTF
>TRBD1|-|TRBV5-1|TRBJ2-2
TGCGCCAGCAGCTCACAGACAGGGGCGAACACCGGGGAGCTGTTTTTT
CASSSQTGANTGELFF
>TRBD1|-|TRBV18|TRBJ2-7
TGTGCCAGCTCACCACCGGACAGGTACGAGCAGTACTTC
CASSPPDRYEQYF
>TRBD2|-|TRBV7-9|TRBJ2-1
TGTGCCAGCAGCCCGGGACTAGCGGGGTCCTACAATGAGCAGTTCTTC
CASSPGLAGSYNEQFF
>-|-|TRBV19|TRBJ1-2
TGTGCCAGTAGTTTATCGACAGGCAGCTATGGCTACACCTTC
CASSLSTGSYGYTF
>-|-|TRBV11-1|TRBJ2-7
TGTGCCAGCAGCTTAGTAGTTTATCGACGGGATAGGGCCTACGAGCAGTACTTC
CASSLVVYRRDRAYEQYF
>TRBD1|-|TRBV25-1|TRBJ2-3
TGTGCCAGCAGTGTTACGGGACAGGGGGGAGATACGCAGTATTTT
CASSVTGQGGDTQYF
>TRBD2|-|TRBV19|TRBJ2-1
TGTGCCAGTAGACTAGCGGGAGTTAGGAATGAGCAGTTCTTC
CASRLAGVRNEQFF
>TRBD2|few|TRBV7-6|TRBJ2-7
TGTGCCAGCAGCCTGAGATTACTAGCGGAGCAGTACTTC
CASSLRLLAEQYF
>-|-|TRBV30|TRBJ1-5
TGTGCCTGGAGTGCGGGTGGCAATCAGCCCCAGCATTTT
CAWSAGGNQPQHF
>-|-|TRBV7-9|TRBJ2-3
TGTGCCAGCGGTGGTGGGGACATTTTATATTTT
CASGGGDILYF
>-|-|TRBV9|TRBJ2-7
TGTGCCAGCAGCCCCCGAAACGGGGGAAGACCAAACGAGCAGTACTTC
CASSPRNGGRPNEQYF